This T cell receptor beta chain was recovered during a study of identical twins. This clonotype was detected many times. The antigen is undetermined. This CDR3 comprises 15 residues. V was trimmed by 3 bases and J by 5 bases, leaving 13 bases between them. TCRdb itself ran the 5' RACE reads through MiXCR, one entry per CDR3 protein. The profile covers about 810,000 distinct CDR3 sequences, with roughly an eighth appearing a single time and 1.5% to 2% taken by the ten largest. Findings and limits, study-wide: Carriage of fewer insertions was seen in abundant cord blood beta clonotypes, whereas memory repertoires showed none. Because invariant MAIT and iNKT cells could be present, zero-insertion analyses could be partly confounded.

Another study also made use of these data, one on yellow fever vaccine responses in identical twins.

This sequence originates from a woman under 30 in good health. Sequencing was carried out using PBMCs. V usage is TRBV12-3 or TRBV12-4 and J usage is TRBJ2-2, with D possibly TRBD2 on 6 matching bases. CDR3 nucleotides: TGTGCCAGCAGTTTTTTGGGGGGACGGACCGGGGAGCTGTTTTTT. This gives the protein CASSFLGGRTGELFF.